The present entry profiles one TCR beta chain with its context. TCR beta CDR3 region amplification was performed from RNA transcripts. A set of HTBI primers served as the primers for a first-round RT-PCR of the TCR CDR3. TCRdb re-called the multiplex PCR reads through MiXCR, storing one row per CDR3 protein. The sample contains approximately 600,000 distinct CDR3 sequences, more than 20% of which appear only once. The study included ophthalmopathy patients with Clinical Activity Score at least 3, NOSPECS grade at least 4 and duration under 3 months. The data belong to a study of T cells in Graves' hyperthyroidism and ophthalmopathy. Whole-study context: Before any treatment, at initial diagnosis, peripheral blood was collected.

Germline CDR1 reads KGHSH; CDR2 reads LQKENI. V dropped 0 bases and J dropped 5 bases, with 16 bases sitting between them. CDR3 length equals 16 residues. The sample consisted of blood. The TCR originated in a man aged 25 to 40 with Graves' ophthalmopathy. The V and J genes are TRBV18 and TRBJ1-1; no clear D gene. DNA for the CDR3: TGTGCCAGCTCACCACCGACACTGGCCAGTTCAACTGAAGCTTTCTTT. It is translated as CASSPPTLASSTEAFF.